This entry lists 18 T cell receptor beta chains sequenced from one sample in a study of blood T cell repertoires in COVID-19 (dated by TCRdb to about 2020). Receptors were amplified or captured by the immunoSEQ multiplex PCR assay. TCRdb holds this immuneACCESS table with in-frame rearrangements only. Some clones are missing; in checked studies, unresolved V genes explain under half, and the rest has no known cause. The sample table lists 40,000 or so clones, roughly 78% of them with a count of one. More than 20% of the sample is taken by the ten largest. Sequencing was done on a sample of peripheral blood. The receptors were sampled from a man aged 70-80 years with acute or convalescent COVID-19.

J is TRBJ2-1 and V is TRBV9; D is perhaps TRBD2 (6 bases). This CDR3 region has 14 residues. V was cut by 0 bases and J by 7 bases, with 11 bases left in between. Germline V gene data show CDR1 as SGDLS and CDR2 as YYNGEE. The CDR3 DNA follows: TGTGCCAGCAGCGTAGCTCCAGGGAGGAATGAGCAGTTCTTC. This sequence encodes CASSVAPGRNEQFF.

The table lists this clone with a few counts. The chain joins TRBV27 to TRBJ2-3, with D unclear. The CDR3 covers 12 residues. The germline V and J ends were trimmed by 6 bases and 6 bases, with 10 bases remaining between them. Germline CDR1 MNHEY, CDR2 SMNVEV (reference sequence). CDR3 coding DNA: TGTGCCAGCAGACCGACGCGGGATACGCAGTATTTT. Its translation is CASRPTRDTQYF.

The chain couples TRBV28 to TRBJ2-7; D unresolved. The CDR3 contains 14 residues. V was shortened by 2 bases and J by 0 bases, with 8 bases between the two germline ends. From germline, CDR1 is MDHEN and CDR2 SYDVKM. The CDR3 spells CASSLRLLSYEQYF. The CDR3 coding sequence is TGTGCCAGCAGTTTACGGTTACTCTCCTACGAGCAGTACTTC.

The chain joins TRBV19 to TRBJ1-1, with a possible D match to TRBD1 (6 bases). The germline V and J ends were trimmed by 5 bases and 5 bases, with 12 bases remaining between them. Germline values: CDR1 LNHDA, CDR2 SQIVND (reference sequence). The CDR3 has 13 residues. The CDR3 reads CASSLQGWTEAFF. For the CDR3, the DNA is TGTGCCAGTAGTCTACAGGGATGGACTGAAGCTTTCTTT.

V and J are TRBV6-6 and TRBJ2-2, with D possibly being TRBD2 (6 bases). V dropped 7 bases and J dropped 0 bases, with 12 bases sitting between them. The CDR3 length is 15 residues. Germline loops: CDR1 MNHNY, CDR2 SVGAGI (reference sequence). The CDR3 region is CASTVLASNTGELFF. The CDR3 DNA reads TGTGCCAGCACTGTTCTAGCGTCGAACACCGGGGAGCTGTTTTTT.

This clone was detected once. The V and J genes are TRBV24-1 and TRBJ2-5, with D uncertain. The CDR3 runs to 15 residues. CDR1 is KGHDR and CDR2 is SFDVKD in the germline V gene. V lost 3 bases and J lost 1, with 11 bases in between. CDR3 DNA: TGTGCCACCAGTGATCCCCGCGGAGTCCAAGAGACCCAGTACTTC. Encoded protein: CATSDPRGVQETQYF.

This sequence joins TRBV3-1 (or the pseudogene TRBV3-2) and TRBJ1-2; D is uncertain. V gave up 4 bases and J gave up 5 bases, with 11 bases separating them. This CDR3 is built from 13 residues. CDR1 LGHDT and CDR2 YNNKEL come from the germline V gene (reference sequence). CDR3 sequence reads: CASSLTDAYGYTF. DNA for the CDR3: TGTGCCAGCAGCCTTACAGATGCATATGGCTACACCTTC.

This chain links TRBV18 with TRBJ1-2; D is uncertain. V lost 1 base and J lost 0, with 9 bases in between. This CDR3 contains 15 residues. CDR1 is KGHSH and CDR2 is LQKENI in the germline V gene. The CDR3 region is CASSPRGEANYGYTF. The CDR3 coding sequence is TGTGCCAGCTCACCACGTGGGGAGGCTAACTATGGCTACACCTTC.

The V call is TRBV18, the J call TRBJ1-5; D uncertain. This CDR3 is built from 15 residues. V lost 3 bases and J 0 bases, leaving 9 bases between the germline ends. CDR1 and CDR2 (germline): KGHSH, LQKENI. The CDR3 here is CASSPRFYSNQPQHF. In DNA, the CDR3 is TGTGCCAGCTCACCCAGGTTTTATAGCAATCAGCCCCAGCATTTT.

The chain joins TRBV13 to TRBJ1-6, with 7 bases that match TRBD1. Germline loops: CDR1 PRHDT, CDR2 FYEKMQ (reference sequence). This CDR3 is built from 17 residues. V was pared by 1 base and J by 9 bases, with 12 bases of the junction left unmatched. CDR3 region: CASSLARQGMLASPLHF. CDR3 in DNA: TGTGCCAGCAGCTTAGCTCGACAGGGAATGTTAGCTTCACCCCTCCACTTT.

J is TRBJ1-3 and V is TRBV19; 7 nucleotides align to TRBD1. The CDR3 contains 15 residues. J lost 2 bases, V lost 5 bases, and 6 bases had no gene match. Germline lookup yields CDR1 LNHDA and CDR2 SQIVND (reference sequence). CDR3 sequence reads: CASSLEGAPGNTIYF. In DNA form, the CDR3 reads TGTGCCAGTAGTCTCGAGGGGGCGCCTGGAAACACCATATATTTT.

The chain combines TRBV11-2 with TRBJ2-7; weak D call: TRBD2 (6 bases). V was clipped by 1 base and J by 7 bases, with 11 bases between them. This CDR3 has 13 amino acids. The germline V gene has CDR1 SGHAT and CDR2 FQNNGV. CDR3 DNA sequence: TGTGCCAGCAGCTTAGTTACAGGAGGGGAGCAGTACTTC. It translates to CASSLVTGGEQYF.

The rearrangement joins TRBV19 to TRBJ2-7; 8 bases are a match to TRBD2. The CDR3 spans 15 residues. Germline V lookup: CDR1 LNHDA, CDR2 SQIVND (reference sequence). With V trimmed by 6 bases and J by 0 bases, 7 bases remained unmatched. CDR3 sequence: CASSRRGGVSYEQYF. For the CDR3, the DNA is TGTGCCAGTAGCCGCCGGGGGGGCGTCTCCTACGAGCAGTACTTC.

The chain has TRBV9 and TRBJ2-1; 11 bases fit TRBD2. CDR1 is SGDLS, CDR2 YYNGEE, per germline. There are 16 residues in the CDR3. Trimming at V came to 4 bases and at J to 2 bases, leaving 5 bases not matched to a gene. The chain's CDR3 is CASSLGTSGPYNEQFF. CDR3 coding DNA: TGTGCCAGCAGCCTTGGGACTAGCGGACCCTACAATGAGCAGTTCTTC. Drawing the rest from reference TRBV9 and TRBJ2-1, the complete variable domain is DSGVTQTPKHLITATGQRVTLRCSPRSGDLSVYWYQQSLDQGLQFLIQYYNGEERAKGNILERFSAQQFPDLHSELNLSSLELGDSALYFCASSLGTSGPYNEQFFGPGTRLTVL.

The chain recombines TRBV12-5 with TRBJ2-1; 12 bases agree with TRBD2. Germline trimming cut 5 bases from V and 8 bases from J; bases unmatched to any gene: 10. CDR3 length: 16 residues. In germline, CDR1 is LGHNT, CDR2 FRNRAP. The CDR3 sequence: CASGPPTSGRGYEQFF. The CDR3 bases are TGTGCTAGTGGTCCCCCGACTAGCGGGAGAGGTTATGAGCAGTTCTTC.

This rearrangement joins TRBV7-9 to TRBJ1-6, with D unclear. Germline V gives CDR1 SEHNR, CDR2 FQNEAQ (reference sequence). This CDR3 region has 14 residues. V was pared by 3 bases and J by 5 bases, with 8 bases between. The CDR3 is CASSFDTDNSPLHF. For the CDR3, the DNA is TGTGCCAGCAGCTTTGACACAGATAATTCACCCCTCCACTTT.

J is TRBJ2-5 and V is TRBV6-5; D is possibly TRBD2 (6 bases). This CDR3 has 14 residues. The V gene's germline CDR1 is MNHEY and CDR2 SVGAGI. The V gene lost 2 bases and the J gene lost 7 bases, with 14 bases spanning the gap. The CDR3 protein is CASSYGGVGVTQYF. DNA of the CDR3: TGTGCCAGCAGTTACGGCGGGGTCGGAGTGACCCAGTACTTC.

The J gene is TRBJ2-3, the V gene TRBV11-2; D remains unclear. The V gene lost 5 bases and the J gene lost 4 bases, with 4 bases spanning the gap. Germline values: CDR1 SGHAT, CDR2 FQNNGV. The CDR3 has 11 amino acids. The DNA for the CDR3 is TGTGCCAGCAGCCAATCAGATACGCAGTATTTT. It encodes CASSQSDTQYF.